The 17 T cell receptor beta chains below were found in one sample sequenced in a study of control samples from healthy donors and cancer patients. Assay used: immunoSEQ multiplex PCR; TCRdb lists only in-frame clones, some missing. Among roughly 89,000 clones listed, around 91% were seen once. Sequencing input: blood. The receptors originated from a man between 45 and 60 years old in good health.

The chain is built from TRBV29-1 and TRBJ1-1; tentative D call: TRBD1 (5 bases). The germline CDR1 and CDR2 sequences are SQVTM and ANQGSEA. Trimming left V 6 bases short and J 4 bases short, with 15 bases between. CDR3 length: 13 residues. The CDR3 spells CSVDGQGGTEAFF. In nucleotides, the CDR3 is TGCAGCGTAGACGGGCAGGGAGGCACTGAAGCTTTCTTT.

The DNA for the CDR3 is TGCGCCAGCAGGAGTATTAGCTATTCCTACAATGAGCAGTTCTTC. Translated, it gives CASRSISYSYNEQFF. The chain employs TRBV5-1 and TRBJ2-1, with no clear D. The V gene's germline CDR1 is SGHRS and CDR2 YFSETQ. The CDR3 has 15 residues. V lost 5 bases and J lost 1, with 13 bases in between.

This chain joins TRBV5-1 and TRBJ1-2; no clear D gene. Germline V gene sequence: CDR1 SGHRS, CDR2 YFSETQ. The CDR3 runs to 14 residues. V was pared by 5 bases and J by 4 bases, with 15 bases between. CDR3 in amino acids: CASSPGMGSYGYTF. Written as DNA, the CDR3 is TGCGCCAGCAGTCCGGGAATGGGGTCCTATGGCTACACCTTC.

This sequence joins TRBV19 and TRBJ1-4; D call uncertain. The CDR3 contains 14 residues. Germline V gene sequence: CDR1 LNHDA, CDR2 SQIVND (reference sequence). Deletions cut 6 bases from V and 5 bases from J, with 13 bases between. In nucleotides, the CDR3 is TGTGCCAGTAGCTGGAACCACCAGAATGAAAAACTGTTTTTT. Protein product: CASSWNHQNEKLFF.

J is TRBJ2-7 and V is TRBV6-6; TRBD2 matches 7 bases. Germline lookup yields CDR1 MNHNY and CDR2 SVGAGI (reference sequence). The length of the CDR3 is 15 residues. J lost 2 bases, V lost 0 bases, and 4 bases had no gene match. The CDR3 coding sequence is TGTGCCAGCAGTTACTCTGGTGGGAGGGCCTACGAGCAGTACTTC. Residues: CASSYSGGRAYEQYF.

This clone turned up a few times. The chain uses TRBV27 and TRBJ2-7; maybe TRBD1 (5 bases). Trimming removed 2 bases from V and 3 bases from J, with 5 bases in between. Germline CDR1 is MNHEY and CDR2 is SMNVEV (reference sequence). The CDR3 totals 12 residues. CDR3 in DNA: TGTGCCAGCAGTTTACAGGGCTACGAGCAGTACTTC. It yields the protein CASSLQGYEQYF.

Regarding this clone: Other DNA sequences in this sample translate to the same CDR3. This chain uses TRBV6-5 with TRBJ1-6; no clear D gene. Germline loops: CDR1 MNHEY, CDR2 SVGAGI. The CDR3 has 14 residues. V was trimmed by 6 bases and J by 0 bases, leaving 6 bases between them. The CDR3 here is CASRPSSYNSPLHF. DNA for the CDR3: TGTGCCAGCAGACCGAGCTCCTATAATTCACCCCTCCACTTT.

As DNA, the CDR3 is TGCAGCGTTGAAGATCTGGAGGCTCCGAGCTCCTATAATTCACCCCTCCACTTT. Amino acid sequence: CSVEDLEAPSSYNSPLHF. The chain carries TRBV29-1 and TRBJ1-6; D is ambiguous. Trimming took off 0 bases at V and 0 bases at J, with 15 bases between the two ends. The germline V gene encodes CDR1 SQVTM and CDR2 ANQGSEA. The CDR3 contains 18 residues.

Only one count was recorded for this clone. The chain carries TRBV13 and TRBJ2-4, with a weak D call TRBD1 (6 bases). This CDR3 is built from 15 residues. Germline CDR1 and CDR2: PRHDT and FYEKMQ (reference sequence). Deletions cut 5 bases from V and 2 bases from J, with 13 bases between. The CDR3 DNA sequence: TGTGCCAGCAGCATCCGACAGGTACCCAAAAACATTCAGTACTTC. Amino acids: CASSIRQVPKNIQYF.

This clone was recorded only once. The chain has TRBV24-1 and TRBJ2-1; TRBD2 matches at 11 bases. Germline CDR1 reads KGHDR; CDR2 reads SFDVKD. Losses at the gene ends were 5 bases for V and 7 bases for J; bases not matched to a gene: 12. The CDR3 has 17 amino acids. Here the CDR3 DNA reads TGTGCCACCAGTGCCCCGTTAGCGGGGGGGTCAAGTAATGAGCAGTTCTTC. Translation: CATSAPLAGGSSNEQFF.

This chain joins TRBV6-5 and TRBJ1-2; D is unresolved. V gave up 6 bases and J gave up 1 base, with 9 bases separating them. In germline, CDR1 is MNHEY, CDR2 SVGAGI. The CDR3 length is 13 residues. The CDR3 protein is CASSRSVNYGYTF. Here the CDR3 DNA reads TGTGCCAGCAGCAGGTCGGTTAACTATGGCTACACCTTC.

CDR3 residues: CASSLTVGQVNYGYTF. The CDR3 nucleotides are TGCGCCAGCAGCTTAACGGTGGGACAGGTAAACTATGGCTACACCTTC. The rearrangement joins TRBV5-1 to TRBJ1-2, with 8 positions matching TRBD1. In germline, CDR1 is SGHRS, CDR2 YFSETQ. V gave up 2 bases and J gave up 2 bases; unmatched junction bases: 8. The CDR3 covers 16 residues.

The chain has TRBV10-3 and TRBJ1-1, with unresolved D. The germline CDR1 and CDR2 sequences are ENHRY and SYGVKD. V shed 3 bases and J shed 3 bases, with 8 bases lying between them. The CDR3 is made up of 13 amino acids. This CDR3 reads CAISDGRDTEAFF. The CDR3, as DNA: TGTGCCATCAGTGACGGGAGGGACACTGAAGCTTTCTTT.

The gene calls are TRBV4-1 and TRBJ1-3; D not certain. The CDR3 runs 15 residues. Trimming cost V 1 base and J 3 bases, with 10 bases left between them. CDR1 and CDR2 from the germline V gene are MGHRA and YSYEKL. CDR3 DNA sequence: TGCGCCAGCAGCCAAGGAGCCTGGGGTGGAAACACCATATATTTT. Translating gives CASSQGAWGGNTIYF.

The chain carries TRBV18 and TRBJ1-1; tentative D call: TRBD1 (5 bases). Looked up from germline, CDR1 is KGHSH and CDR2 is LQKENI. Trimming took 2 bases from V and 7 from J, leaving 5 bases between them. CDR3 length equals 11 residues. CDR3 in DNA: TGTGCCAGCTCACCAACAGGTGAAGCTTTCTTT. Protein sequence: CASSPTGEAFF.

CDR3 sequence reads: CASSLGRIWSRVNTEAFF. For the CDR3, the DNA is TGTGCCAGCAGCTTGGGGCGGATTTGGAGCAGGGTGAACACTGAAGCTTTCTTT. This chain connects TRBV5-6 to TRBJ1-1; tentative D call: TRBD1 (5 bases). Germline V lookup: CDR1 SGHDT, CDR2 YYEEEE. The length of the CDR3 is 18 residues. With 0 bases removed from V and 0 bases from J, the gap between germline ends came to 18 bases.

This chain joins TRBV7-9 and TRBJ2-3; TRBD1 matches at 10 bases. J was trimmed by 5 bases and V by 2 bases; bases with no gene match: 7. The CDR3 consists of 16 residues. Germline V lookup: CDR1 SEHNR, CDR2 FQNEAQ (reference sequence). CDR3 DNA: TGTGCCAGCAGCTTATTAGGGACAGGGGCGGAAGATACGCAGTATTTT. This sequence encodes CASSLLGTGAEDTQYF. The full variable domain, its missing parts supplied by reference TRBV7-9 and TRBJ2-3, is DTGVSQNPRHKITKRGQNVTFRCDPISEHNRLYWYRQTLGQGPEFLTYFQNEAQLEKSRLLSDRFSAERPKGSFSTLEIQRTEQGDSAMYLCASSLLGTGAEDTQYFGPGTRLTVL.